This TCR beta chain was identified in a study of radiation and T cells in renal cell carcinoma. The study's findings and limits: Top tumor clonotypes rose in blood 2 weeks post-radiation, then contracted.

Time point given: blood 4 weeks post-SBRT, at nephrectomy. As to treatment: 15 Gy SBRT to primary tumor, nephrectomy 4 weeks later. Assay used: immunoSEQ multiplex PCR; TCRdb lists only in-frame clones, some missing. This table has 75,000 to 95,000 clones, about 85% appearing once. J gave up 4 bases and V 0 bases, and 10 bases lay outside the gene matches. CDR1 is SGHRS and CDR2 is YFSETQ in the germline V gene. The length of the CDR3 is 17 residues. About this clone itself: Its target is not known.

The receptor was isolated from a man over 45 with renal cell carcinoma. The input for sequencing was blood, taken from a patient whose treatment included radiotherapy and nephrectomy. The gene calls are TRBV5-1 and TRBJ2-3; 8 bases map to TRBD2. The CDR3 region has the DNA TGCGCCAGCAGCTTGGCTCTAGCGGGCCTCGCGGCAGATACGCAGTATTTT. It is translated as CASSLALAGLAADTQYF.